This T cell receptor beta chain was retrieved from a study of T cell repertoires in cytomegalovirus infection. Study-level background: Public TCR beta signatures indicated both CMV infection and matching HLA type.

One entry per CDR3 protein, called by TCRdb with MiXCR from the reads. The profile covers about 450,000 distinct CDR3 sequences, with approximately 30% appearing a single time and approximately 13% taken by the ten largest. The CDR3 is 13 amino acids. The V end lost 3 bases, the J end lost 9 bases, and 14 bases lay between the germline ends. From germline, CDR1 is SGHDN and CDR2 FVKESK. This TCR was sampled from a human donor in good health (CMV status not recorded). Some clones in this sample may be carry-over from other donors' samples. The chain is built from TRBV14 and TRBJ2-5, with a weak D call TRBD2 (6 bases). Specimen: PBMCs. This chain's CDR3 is CASSQEWWEAQYF. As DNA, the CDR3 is TGTGCCAGCAGCCAGGAGTGGTGGGAGGCCCAGTACTTC.